The T cell receptor (beta chain) described here comes from a study of shared T cell receptors in the human thymus (TCRdb year 2021). Regarding the complete study: The study examined how the human thymus generates shared, self-reactive T-cell receptor alpha chains.

To note about this clone: This receptor's antigen is unknown. No base quality information exists; no much larger clone differs at one position.

V is pared back by 0 bases and J by 4 bases, with 15 bases lying between the germline termini. CDR1 and CDR2, looked up from the germline V gene, are LGHNA and YSLEER. The CDR3 holds 16 amino acids from the cysteine to the phenylalanine. The retained sequence is limited to the CDR3, 48 bases, with the frame set at the first base. Library preparation employed the immunoSEQ multiplex PCR assay. The immuneACCESS repertoire file appears here via TCRdb, limited to in-frame rearrangements. These files lack a portion of the clones; in checked studies, under half of the deficit traces to unresolved V genes, and the cause of the others is not known. A total of more than 550,000 clones appear in this sample, approximately 83% of them only once. More than 0.008% of the sample is in the top ten clones. The same specimen was also included in a second study, on human thymus T cells. From that second study: In Finland, the donors were immunologically healthy infants who were having open corrective cardiac surgery for congenital heart defects. Thymus tissue was collected as surgical resects that were removed during corrective cardiac surgery. Biased V and J gene segment usage appeared to be present in both thymic and peripheral blood repertoires. The related research found that thymic TCR repertoires overlapped highly between unrelated individuals. The study described the TCR alpha and beta repertoires in under ten infant thymus samples and a few matching peripheral blood samples. The infant donors were roughly 7 to 244 days old, and the cohort included several males and a couple of females. Thymocytes were released mechanically from tissue and stored at -70 °C as pellets of roughly 8.5-32 million cells. A QIAsymphony instrument was used to extract genomic DNA from the frozen cell pellets. The immunoSEQ multiplex PCR assay was used to amplify the TCRB and TCRAD loci from a standardized quantity of quality-controlled genomic DNA. Amplicons spanned the V(D)J region at a length sufficient to cover the CDR3 and identify V and J genes. The amplicons were sequenced on an Illumina platform via the commercial immunoSEQ service. Primer bias and sequencing errors were corrected as previously described, and TCRAD and TCRB definitions were based on the IMGT database. The repertoires were analysed using immunoSEQ Analyzer 3.0 and VDJTools for basic statistics, V/J segment usage, diversity estimates, rarefaction and pairwise overlap. Chao1, ChaoE, Efron-Thisted, Shannon and inverse Simpson indices were used to estimate diversity, which was also estimated on datasets down-sampled to the smallest sample. Repertoire overlap was assessed by strict matching of CDR3 nucleotide sequence, V gene and J gene, and clustering was done by Jaccard-based multidimensional scaling. Thymus samples yielded on average approximately 840,000 unique TCRB clonotypes, compared with around 91,000 from blood samples.

This chain is built from TRBV4-3 and TRBJ1-2; no D segment can be confidently identified. The material sequenced was thymocytes. The sequence derives from a girl less than two years old with a congenital heart defect. Donor details come from another sample of the same person, matched by shared clones. The DNA sequence reads TGCGCCAGCAGCCAAGATCGGAGACGGCCTATCTATGGCTACACCTTC. Its protein is CASSQDRRRPIYGYTF.